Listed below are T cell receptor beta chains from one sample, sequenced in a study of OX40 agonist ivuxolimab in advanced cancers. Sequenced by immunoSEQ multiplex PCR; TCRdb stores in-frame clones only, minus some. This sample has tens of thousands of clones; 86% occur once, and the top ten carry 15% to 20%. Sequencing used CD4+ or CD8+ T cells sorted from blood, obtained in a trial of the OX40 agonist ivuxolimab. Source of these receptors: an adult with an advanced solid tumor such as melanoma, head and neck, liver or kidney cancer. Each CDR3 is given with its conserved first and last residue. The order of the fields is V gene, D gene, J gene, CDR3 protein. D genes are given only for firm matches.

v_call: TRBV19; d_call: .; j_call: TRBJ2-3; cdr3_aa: CASSGTLTDTQYF
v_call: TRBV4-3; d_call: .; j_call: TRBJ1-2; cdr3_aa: CASSQVEGVRGYTF
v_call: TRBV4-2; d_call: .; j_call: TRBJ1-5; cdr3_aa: CASSHTDTSNQPQHF
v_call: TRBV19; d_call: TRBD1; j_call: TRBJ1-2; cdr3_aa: CASRGRGGYTF
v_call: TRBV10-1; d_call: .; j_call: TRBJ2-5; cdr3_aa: CASTTVGAETQYF
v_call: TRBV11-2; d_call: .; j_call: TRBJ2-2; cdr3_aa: CASSPTGELFF
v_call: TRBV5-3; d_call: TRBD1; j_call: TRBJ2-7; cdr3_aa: CARSLPDRGPYEQYF
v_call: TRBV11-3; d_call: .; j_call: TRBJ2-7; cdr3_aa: CASSLGNSGSYEQYF
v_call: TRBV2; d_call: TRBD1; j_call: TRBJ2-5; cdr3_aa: CAGGTVEETQYF
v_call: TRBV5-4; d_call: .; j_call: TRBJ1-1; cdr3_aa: CASSSGGRNTEAFF
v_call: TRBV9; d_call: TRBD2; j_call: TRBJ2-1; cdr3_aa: CASSVGQGTSGGAGYNEQFF
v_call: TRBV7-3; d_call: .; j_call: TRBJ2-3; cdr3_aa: CASSLNALGRSGDTQYF
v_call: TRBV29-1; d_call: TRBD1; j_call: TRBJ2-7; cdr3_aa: CSVFGQGNYEQYF
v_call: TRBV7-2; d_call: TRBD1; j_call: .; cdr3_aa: CASSLRQGPPYEQYF
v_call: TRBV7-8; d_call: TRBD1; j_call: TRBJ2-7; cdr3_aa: CASSLGQGAYEQYF
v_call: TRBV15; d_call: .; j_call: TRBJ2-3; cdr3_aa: CATSRDTSSTDTQYF
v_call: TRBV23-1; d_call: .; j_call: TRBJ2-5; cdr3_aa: CASSQSVRERSQETQYF
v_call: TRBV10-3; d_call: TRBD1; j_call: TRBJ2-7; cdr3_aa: CAISESRDSYEQYF
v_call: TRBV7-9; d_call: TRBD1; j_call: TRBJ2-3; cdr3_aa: CASSSQGVSTDTQYF
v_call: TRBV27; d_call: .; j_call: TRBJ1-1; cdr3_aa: CASRSGAGAFF
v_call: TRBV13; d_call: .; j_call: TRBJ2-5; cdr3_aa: CASSLNPQETQYF
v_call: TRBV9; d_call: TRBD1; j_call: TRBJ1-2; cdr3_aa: CASSGTTGGKGYTF
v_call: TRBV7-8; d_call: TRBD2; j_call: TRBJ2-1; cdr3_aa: CASSLEGLAGGSYNEQFF
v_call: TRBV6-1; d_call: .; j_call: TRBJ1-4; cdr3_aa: CASSELQLNEKLFF
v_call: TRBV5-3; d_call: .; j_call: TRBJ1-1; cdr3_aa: CASSLKMNTEAFF
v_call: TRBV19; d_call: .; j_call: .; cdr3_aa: CASSRGGYEQYF
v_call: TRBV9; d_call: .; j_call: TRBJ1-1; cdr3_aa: CASSVEGAGMNTEAFF
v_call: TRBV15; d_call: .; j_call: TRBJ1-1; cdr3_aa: CATSRELEAFF
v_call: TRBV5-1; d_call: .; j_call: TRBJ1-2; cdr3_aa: CASSPDLDYGYTF
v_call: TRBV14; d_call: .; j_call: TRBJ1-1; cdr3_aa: CASSQVEGWNTEAFF
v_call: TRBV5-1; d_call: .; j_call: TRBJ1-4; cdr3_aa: CASSRQINEKLFF